The entry below describes one TCR beta chain. Antigen unknown. This record belongs to a study of cytomegalovirus exposure and HLA in healthy donors. Study-wide background: Earlier work reported roughly 120 million unique TCR beta sequences from approximately 180 million T cells. Broader study findings: Later findings reportedly placed an Asian-associated ancestry cluster below the 666-donor mean for N-insertions.

The V end lost 3 bases, the J end lost 4 bases, and 10 bases lay between the germline ends. From germline, CDR1 is KGHSH and CDR2 LQKENI. The CDR3 contains 14 residues. The PCR was carried out with 60 Vbeta primers and 13 Jbeta primers. Using immunoSEQ multiplex PCR, the repertoire was profiled, and TCRdb retains in-frame clones only, with some absent. The table records approximately 190,000 clones, about 84% of them present only once. The gene calls are TRBV18 and TRBJ2-1; D may be TRBD1 (6 bases). The TCR comes from a man aged 50-59 years in good health and CMV-seronegative. Sequencing was carried out using PBMCs. The chain's CDR3 is CASSPKDSYNEQFF. The CDR3 DNA reads as TGTGCCAGCTCACCGAAGGACAGTTACAATGAGCAGTTCTTC.